The T cell receptor beta chain under discussion was sequenced for a study of blood T cells in healthy people across ages. This CDR3 has 15 residues. The V gene lost 5 bases and the J gene lost 3 bases, with 15 bases spanning the gap. Germline V gene lookup returns CDR1 SGHTA and CDR2 FQGNSA. PCR was performed a second time for about 7 to 11 cycles using a sample-barcoded 5' primer and a J-beta primer mix. TCRdb reprocessed the 5' RACE reads with MiXCR, giving one entry per CDR3 protein. The repertoire holds 1.5 million to 2 million distinct CDR3 sequences, with around half as singletons. About this clonotype: Its antigen remains unknown.

General observations from the study: Age showed a roughly linear inverse relationship with TCR beta diversity per million T cells. Bulk PBMC profiling left naive and antigen-experienced comparisons inconclusive.

Input material: blood. This clonotype originated in a woman aged 40 to 55 in good health. The V call is TRBV7-2, the J call TRBJ2-3; D remains ambiguous. Here the CDR3 reads CASSPQVSLTDTQYF. The CDR3 DNA reads as TGTGCCAGCAGCCCCCAGGTGTCGTTGACAGATACGCAGTATTTT.